The 21 T cell receptor beta chains presented below share a single source sample, sequenced in a study of shared clonotypes between healthy human individuals. Clones were read by immunoSEQ multiplex PCR, and TCRdb kept only the in-frame ones, dropping some. The sample shows 2,500,000 or so clones, roughly 93% of them seen only once. Input material: naive CD4+ T cells from PBMCs. The subset is: CD45RA+ positively selected. The receptors shown here come from a man in his late teens or twenties in good health. Some clones in this sample may be carry-over from other donors' samples.

The CDR3 sequence: CASSVGRQFYEQYF. Here the CDR3 DNA reads TGTGCCAGCAGTGTGGGGCGCCAGTTTTACGAGCAGTACTTC. This chain uses TRBV2 with TRBJ2-7; tentative D call: TRBD1 (5 bases). Trimming removed 4 bases at V and 4 bases at J, with 14 bases between. This CDR3 has 14 amino acids. CDR1 and CDR2 from the germline V gene are SNHLY and FYNNEI. The whole variable domain, filled in from reference TRBV2 and TRBJ2-7, reads EPEVTQTPSHQVTQMGQEVILRCVPISNHLYFYWYRQILGQKVEFLVSFYNNEISEKSEIFDDQFSVERPDGSNFTLKIRSTKLEDSAMYFCASSVGRQFYEQYFGPGTRLTVT.

V is TRBV10-3 and J is TRBJ1-1, with 7 bases identical to TRBD1. V trimming: 5 bases; J trimming: 0 bases; junction bases outside the gene matches: 3. This CDR3 region has 14 residues. CDR1 and CDR2 (germline): ENHRY, SYGVKD. The CDR3 DNA reads TGTGCCATCAGTTTAGGGGGCCTGAACACTGAAGCTTTCTTT. The encoded protein is CAISLGGLNTEAFF.

The genes are TRBV6-1 and TRBJ1-2; possible D gene TRBD1, 6 bases. The V end was cut by 4 bases, the J end by 4 bases, with 13 bases between. The CDR3 is 14 residues long. Germline CDR1 MNHNS, CDR2 SASEGT. The CDR3 DNA reads as TGTGCCAGCAGTGTTGAACAGGGTGGCTATGGCTACACCTTC. Amino acids: CASSVEQGGYGYTF.

Details on this clone: Other DNA variants within this sample encode the same CDR3. The rearrangement joins TRBV30 to TRBJ1-2, with 8 bases matching TRBD1. This CDR3 has 15 amino acids. Germline CDR1 GTSNPN, CDR2 SVGIG (reference sequence). With V trimmed by 6 bases and J by 2 bases, 11 bases remained unmatched. The CDR3 protein is CACLIGTGGNYGYTF. The CDR3 nucleotides read TGTGCCTGCCTGATAGGGACAGGAGGCAACTATGGCTACACCTTC.

The chain links TRBV5-1 to TRBJ1-3; 8 bases are shared with TRBD1. The V gene end was trimmed by 4 bases and the J gene end by 5 bases; junction bases not matched to a gene: 8. There are 15 residues in the CDR3. The V gene's germline CDR1 is SGHRS and CDR2 YFSETQ. CDR3 DNA: TGCGCCAGCAGCCCCCGGCAGGGGGCTCGAAACACCATATATTTT. Translated: CASSPRQGARNTIYF.

The rearrangement joins TRBV2 to TRBJ1-5, with 10 bases fitting TRBD1. From germline, CDR1 is SNHLY and CDR2 FYNNEI. J gave up 3 bases and V 4 bases, and 3 bases lay outside the gene matches. The CDR3 length is 15 residues. Here the CDR3 reads CASSGQGAINQPQHF. The CDR3, as DNA: TGTGCCAGCAGTGGACAGGGGGCGATCAATCAGCCCCAGCATTTT.

This clone was observed a single time. This chain connects TRBV10-3 to TRBJ2-5; D call uncertain. The J call may be in error: the DNA end matches TRBJ2-7 better. This CDR3 has 11 residues. Germline V gene lookup returns CDR1 ENHRY and CDR2 SYGVKD. CDR3 nucleotides: TGTGCCGCTCAGACCAACTACGAGCAGTACTTC. Its protein product is CAAQTNYEQYF.

The chain has TRBV4-3 and TRBJ2-5, with TRBD2 as a possible D gene (5 bases). Trimming pared 4 bases from V and 4 bases from J, leaving 13 bases between. This CDR3 is built from 14 residues. Germline CDR1 and CDR2: LGHNA and YSLEER. The DNA of the CDR3 is TGCGCCAGCAGCCCAGATTTTGGGAGAGAGACCCAGTACTTC. Translating gives CASSPDFGRETQYF.

The chain uses TRBV28 and TRBJ2-7; TRBD2 might be the D (5 bases). Germline CDR1 MDHEN, CDR2 SYDVKM. With 7 bases removed from V and 0 bases from J, the gap between germline ends came to 19 bases. The CDR3 is 16 amino acids. The CDR3 nucleotides read TGTGCCAGCACCCCCCCGGGCGGGCCGATCTCCTACGAGCAGTACTTC. This translates into CASTPPGGPISYEQYF. The variable domain in full, completed from reference TRBV28 and TRBJ2-7, reads DVKVTQSSRYLVKRTGEKVFLECVQDMDHENMFWYRQDPGLGLRLIYFSYDVKMKEKGDIPEGYSVSREKKERFSLILESASTNQTSMYLCASTPPGGPISYEQYFGPGTRLTVT.

This rearrangement joins TRBV10-2 to TRBJ2-7; D remains unclear. The CDR3 is 12 residues long. Germline V lookup: CDR1 WSHSY, CDR2 SAAADI. V was clipped by 2 bases and J by 6 bases, with 8 bases between them. In DNA form, the CDR3 reads TGCGCCAGCAGTGAGACGGCCCGCGAGCAGTACTTC. Encoded protein: CASSETAREQYF.

This chain connects TRBV14 to TRBJ1-4; D may be TRBD1 (5 bases). The germline V gene has CDR1 SGHDN and CDR2 FVKESK. This CDR3 is 15 amino acids long. Trimming removed 1 base at V and 4 bases at J, with 10 bases between. The CDR3 is CASSQVAGYNEKLFF. Here the CDR3 DNA reads TGTGCCAGCAGCCAAGTGGCAGGGTATAATGAAAAACTGTTTTTT.

The rearrangement joins TRBV7-9 to TRBJ2-3; D gene ambiguous. Trimming shortened V by 5 bases and J by 6 bases, and 12 bases separated the two germline ends. Germline values: CDR1 SEHNR, CDR2 FQNEAQ (reference sequence). The CDR3 sequence is 13 residues long. This CDR3 is CASSPLGGDTQYF. As DNA, the CDR3 is TGTGCCAGCAGCCCCTTGGGTGGCGATACGCAGTATTTT. The variable domain in full, completed from reference TRBV7-9 and TRBJ2-3, reads DTGVSQNPRHKITKRGQNVTFRCDPISEHNRLYWYRQTLGQGPEFLTYFQNEAQLEKSRLLSDRFSAERPKGSFSTLEIQRTEQGDSAMYLCASSPLGGDTQYFGPGTRLTVL.

The rearrangement uses TRBV11-3 and TRBJ2-2; 10 nucleotides line up with TRBD2. The CDR3 has 14 amino acids. The V and J ends lost 5 bases and 6 bases, in that order; junction bases with no gene match: 3. Germline-derived CDR1 and CDR2 are SGHNT and YENEEA. In DNA, the CDR3 is TGTGCCAGCAGCACGGGACTAGCGTCCGGGGAGCTGTTTTTT. It is translated as CASSTGLASGELFF.

This chain links TRBV6-1 with TRBJ2-1, with unresolved D. CDR3 length: 15 residues. The V and J ends lost 3 bases and 0 bases respectively, with 9 bases between them. CDR1 and CDR2 (germline): MNHNS, SASEGT. CDR3 in DNA: TGTGCCAGCAGTGAGCGGCAGCCCTCCTACAATGAGCAGTTCTTC. Translating it yields CASSERQPSYNEQFF.

The CDR3 sequence: CASSPRQRQGYTGELFF. The DNA for the CDR3 is TGTGCCAGCTCACCCCGACAGAGACAGGGGTACACCGGGGAGCTGTTTTTT. This sequence joins TRBV18 and TRBJ2-2, with 8 bases aligning to TRBD1. The CDR3 covers 17 residues. The germline CDR1 and CDR2 sequences are KGHSH and LQKENI. V lost 3 bases to trimming and J lost 3 bases; unmatched junction nucleotides: 9.

This chain links TRBV4-2 with TRBJ2-1; 7 bases map to TRBD2. The CDR3 is 16 residues long. CDR1 and CDR2 from the germline V gene are LGHNA and YNFKEQ. J was trimmed by 7 bases and V by 0 bases; bases with no gene match: 9. The DNA for the CDR3 is TGTGCCAGCAGCCAAGATAATCGGGGACTACAAAATGAGCAGTTCTTC. Translation: CASSQDNRGLQNEQFF.

The chain is built from TRBV30 and TRBJ1-6, with D perhaps TRBD1 (5 bases). V lost 0 bases to trimming and J lost 0 bases, with 15 bases between them. The CDR3 sequence is 18 residues long. Germline CDR1 GTSNPN, CDR2 SVGIG (reference sequence). The CDR3 bases are TGTGCCTGGAGTGTATCGCCCAGGGATTTCTCCTATAATTCACCCCTCCACTTT. Its protein product is CAWSVSPRDFSYNSPLHF.

This chain uses TRBV4-1 with TRBJ2-5; D possibly corresponds to TRBD1 (5 bases). The germline gives CDR1 MGHRA, CDR2 YSYEKL. This CDR3 is 14 amino acids long. The V gene lost 4 bases and the J gene lost 3 bases, with 12 bases spanning the gap. CDR3 bases: TGCGCCAGCAGCCGGCCAGGGATCAAAGAGACCCAGTACTTC. Residues: CASSRPGIKETQYF.

For the CDR3, the DNA is TGTGCCAGCATGGAGAACGGCGTCCAAGAGACCCAGTACTTC. This sequence encodes CASMENGVQETQYF. The chain recombines TRBV2 with TRBJ2-5; D call uncertain. The germline gives CDR1 SNHLY, CDR2 FYNNEI. The CDR3 is 14 residues long. V was pared by 7 bases and J by 1 base, with 13 bases between. Full variable domain (outside the CDR3, taken from reference TRBV2 and TRBJ2-5): EPEVTQTPSHQVTQMGQEVILRCVPISNHLYFYWYRQILGQKVEFLVSFYNNEISEKSEIFDDQFSVERPDGSNFTLKIRSTKLEDSAMYFCASMENGVQETQYFGPGTRLLVL.

The chain joins TRBV15 to TRBJ2-3, with no clear D. This CDR3 comprises 14 residues. Germline V gives CDR1 LNHNV, CDR2 YYDKDF (reference sequence). V was trimmed by 8 bases and J by 2 bases, leaving 14 bases between them. CDR3: CATRRTGNTDTQYF. In DNA, the CDR3 is TGTGCCACCCGAAGAACCGGAAACACAGATACGCAGTATTTT. The variable domain in full, with the rest retrieved from reference TRBV15 and TRBJ2-3, is DAMVIQNPRYQVTQFGKPVTLSCSQTLNHNVMYWYQQKSSQAPKLLFHYYDKDFNNEADTPDNFQSRRPNTSFCFLDIRSPGLGDTAMYLCATRRTGNTDTQYFGPGTRLTVL.

The V call is TRBV19, the J call TRBJ2-3; unclear D gene. V shed 4 bases and J shed 2 bases, with 13 bases lying between them. The germline V gene encodes CDR1 LNHDA and CDR2 SQIVND (reference sequence). The CDR3 extends over 15 amino acids. The CDR3 region has the DNA TGTGCCAGTAGTAAGAACTTCTTCTCCACAGATACGCAGTATTTT. Translated: CASSKNFFSTDTQYF.